This T cell receptor beta chain was retrieved from a study of shared T cell receptors in the human thymus. The CDR3 has 17 amino acids. The germline V gene encodes CDR1 MNHNS and CDR2 SASEGT. V was pared by 0 bases and J by 5 bases, with 7 bases of the junction left unmatched. TCRdb's table, derived via immunoSEQ multiplex PCR, lists solely in-frame clones and lacks some. This table holds about 660,000 clones, more than 75% found once. The same data also went into a second study, on human thymus T cells. As that study records: A high degree of thymic repertoire overlap among unrelated individuals was reported in related research.

The origin of this receptor is a boy in the first two years of life with a congenital heart defect. The chain employs TRBV6-1 and TRBJ2-5; TRBD2 matches 12 bases. Specimen: thymocytes. CDR3 sequence: CASSEALLAGGPETQYF. CDR3 coding DNA: TGTGCCAGCAGTGAAGCGCTTCTAGCGGGAGGGCCGGAGACCCAGTACTTC.